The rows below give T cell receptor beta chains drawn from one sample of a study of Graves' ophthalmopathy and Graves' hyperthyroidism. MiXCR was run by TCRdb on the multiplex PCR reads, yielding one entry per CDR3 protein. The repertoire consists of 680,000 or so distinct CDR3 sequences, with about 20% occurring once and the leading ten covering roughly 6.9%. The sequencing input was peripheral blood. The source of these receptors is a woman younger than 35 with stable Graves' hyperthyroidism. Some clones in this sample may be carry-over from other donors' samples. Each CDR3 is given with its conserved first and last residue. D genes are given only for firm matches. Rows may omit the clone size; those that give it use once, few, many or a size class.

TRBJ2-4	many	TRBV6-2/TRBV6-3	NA	TGTGCCAGCAGTTACCCTTTAGTGGGGGCCAAAAACATTAAGTACTTC	CASSYPLVGAKNIKYF
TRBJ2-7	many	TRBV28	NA	TGTGCCAGCAGTTCAATACACAGGGACGGGGCCTACGAGCAGTACTTC	CASSSIHRDGAYEQYF
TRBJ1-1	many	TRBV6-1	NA	TGTGCCAGCAGTGAACCGGCCGGCACTGAAGCTTTCTTT	CASSEPAGTEAFF
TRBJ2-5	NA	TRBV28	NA	TGTGCCAGCAGTTCCGCGGGGATGCGGGAGACCCAGTACTTC	CASSSAGMRETQYF
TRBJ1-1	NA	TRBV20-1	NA	TGCAGTGCGAGAGAGGGGGGGCAAGGTGAAGCTTTCTTT	CSAREGGQGEAFF
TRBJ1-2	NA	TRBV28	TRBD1	TGTGCCAGCAGTTTGAATAGGGACAGGGCGGGCTACACCTTC	CASSLNRDRAGYTF
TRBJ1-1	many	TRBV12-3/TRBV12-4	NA	TGTGCCAGCAGTCCCCTTGCAGGTCGGGCTGAAGCTTTCTTT	CASSPLAGRAEAFF
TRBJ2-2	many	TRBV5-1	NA	TGCGCCAGCAGCTTGGCGGCTAGTTCCTCCGGGGAGCTGTTTTTT	CASSLAASSSGELFF
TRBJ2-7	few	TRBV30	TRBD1	TGTGCCTGGAGCGGGACAGTCTACGAGCAGTACTTC	CAWSGTVYEQYF
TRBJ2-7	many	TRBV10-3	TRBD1	TGTGCCATCAGTGGGTCTGACAGGGTTCACGAGCAGTACTTC	CAISGSDRVHEQYF
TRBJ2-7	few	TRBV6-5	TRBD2	TGTGCCAGCAGTTACTCCGGGACTAGCGAAGCCGAGCAGTACTTC	CASSYSGTSEAEQYF
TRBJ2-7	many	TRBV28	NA	TGTGCCAGCAGTACCGAATACGAGCAGTACTTC	CASSTEYEQYF
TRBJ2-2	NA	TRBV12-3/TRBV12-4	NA	TGTGCCAGCACCAGACAGGCGGGGGTGACCACCGGGGAGCTGTTTTTT	CASTRQAGVTTGELFF
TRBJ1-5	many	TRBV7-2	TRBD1	TGTGCCAGCAGCCTCCAAGGGGGCCTAGGGCAGCCCCAGCATTTT	CASSLQGGLGQPQHF
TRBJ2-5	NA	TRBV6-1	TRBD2	TGTGCCAGCAGCGCGACTAGCGGGGGGGCCTTACGAGAGACCCAGTACTTC	CASSATSGGALRETQYF
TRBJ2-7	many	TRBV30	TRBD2	TGTGCCTGGAGACTAGCGGGGGGTACCTACGAGCAGTACTTC	CAWRLAGGTYEQYF
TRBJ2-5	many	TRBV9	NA	TGTGCCAGCAGCGTAGGCCCCGACGAGACCCAGTACTTC	CASSVGPDETQYF